The 13 T cell receptor beta chains given below trace back to one sample, sequenced in a study of blood T cell repertoires in COVID-19. Repertoires were generated with immunoSEQ multiplex PCR, while TCRdb's copy carries only in-frame clones and drops some. The sample shows around 310,000 clones, roughly 86% of them seen only once. The sequencing sample was made of PBMCs or T cells enriched from blood (not recorded which). These receptors all stem from a woman in her 30s who had recovered from COVID-19.

V usage is TRBV18 and J usage is TRBJ1-2; perhaps TRBD1 as D (6 bases). Trimming took 2 bases from V and 8 from J, leaving 18 bases between them. The length of the CDR3 is 15 residues. CDR1 and CDR2 (germline): KGHSH, LQKENI. The CDR3 sequence is CASSPTTGGSEGYTF. CDR3 sequence (DNA): TGTGCCAGCTCACCAACGACGGGGGGCTCGGAGGGCTACACCTTC.

This clone turned up a few times. V usage is TRBV24-1 and J usage is TRBJ1-1; 8 bases are shared with TRBD1. The V gene's germline CDR1 is KGHDR and CDR2 SFDVKD. V gave up 9 bases and J gave up 10 bases; unmatched junction bases: 6. This CDR3 is built from 11 residues. The CDR3 protein is CATAGQGRAFF. DNA for the CDR3: TGTGCCACCGCCGGACAGGGAAGAGCTTTCTTT.

The J gene is TRBJ2-1, the V gene TRBV30, with a weak D call TRBD2 (5 bases). The CDR3 is 14 residues long. The V gene lost 0 bases and the J gene lost 7 bases, with 13 bases spanning the gap. Germline CDR1 and CDR2: GTSNPN and SVGIG (reference sequence). CDR3: CAWSVARGWNEQFF. The CDR3 DNA reads as TGTGCCTGGAGTGTGGCCCGGGGATGGAATGAGCAGTTCTTC.

V gene TRBV29-1 combines with J gene TRBJ2-3; D is undetermined. Deletions cut 6 bases from V and 0 bases from J, with 13 bases between. Germline V gene sequence: CDR1 SQVTM, CDR2 ANQGSEA. The length of the CDR3 is 14 residues. CDR3 sequence: CSVRGVTSTDTQYF. The CDR3 region has the DNA TGCAGCGTACGCGGTGTTACTAGCACAGATACGCAGTATTTT.

The chain combines TRBV2 with TRBJ1-1; tentative D call: TRBD1 (5 bases). Germline CDR1 reads SNHLY; CDR2 reads FYNNEI. The CDR3 runs to 13 residues. Between the trimmed V and J ends, which lost 4 bases and 1 base, there was a span of 7 bases. The CDR3 spells CASSAQGNTEAFF. The CDR3 bases are TGTGCCAGCAGTGCCCAGGGGAACACTGAAGCTTTCTTT.

The chain is built from TRBV6-5 and TRBJ1-1, with 8 bases matching TRBD1. With 6 bases clipped from V and 7 bases from J, the junction kept 10 bases outside the gene matches. The CDR3 loop spans 14 amino acids. Germline CDR1 MNHEY, CDR2 SVGAGI. The DNA of the CDR3 is TGTGCCAGCAGCTCGCAGGGGGCTTGGGGTGAAGCTTTCTTT. This encodes CASSSQGAWGEAFF.

The chain has TRBV21-1 and TRBJ2-5; whether TRBD2, the table's D call, matches the DNA was not checked. TRBV21-1 is assigned pseudogene status. CDR3 length: 16 residues. The CDR3 region is CASSKGDSVFQETQYF. The CDR3 DNA reads as TGTGCCAGCAGCAAAGGTGATAGCGTATTCCAAGAGACCCAGTACTTC.

The chain uses TRBV27 and TRBJ2-1, with D possibly matching TRBD2 (7 bases). There are 15 residues in the CDR3. Per the germline V gene, CDR1 is MNHEY and CDR2 is SMNVEV (reference sequence). V was trimmed by 4 bases and J by 7 bases, leaving 17 bases between them. The CDR3 DNA reads as TGTGCCAGCAGTTCCAGGGGTGGGGGGGTTAATGAGCAGTTCTTC. The encoded protein is CASSSRGGGVNEQFF.

The chain is built from TRBV5-4 and TRBJ2-2; 9 bases align to TRBD1. V trimming: 2 bases; J trimming: 6 bases; junction bases outside the gene matches: 17. The germline V gene has CDR1 SGHNT and CDR2 YYREEE (reference sequence). CDR3 size: 19 residues. The CDR3 sequence: CASSFSYPPWTGVAGELFF. In nucleotides, the CDR3 is TGTGCCAGCAGCTTCTCTTACCCCCCTTGGACAGGGGTAGCCGGGGAGCTGTTTTTT.

This clone was recorded only once. The chain has TRBV28 and TRBJ2-5; D gene unclear. In germline, CDR1 is MDHEN, CDR2 SYDVKM. The CDR3 extends over 11 amino acids. Deletions cut 3 bases from V and 4 bases from J, with 3 bases between. The chain's CDR3 is CASSFRETQYF. The CDR3 DNA reads as TGTGCCAGCAGTTTTAGAGAGACCCAGTACTTC.

The V and J genes are TRBV5-1 and TRBJ1-5; TRBD1 is a possible D gene (6 bases). The V gene's germline CDR1 is SGHRS and CDR2 YFSETQ. Trimming removed 4 bases at V and 0 bases at J, with 11 bases between. The CDR3 runs 15 residues. CDR3 loop: CASSQEDSSNQPQHF. CDR3 DNA: TGCGCCAGCAGCCAGGAGGACAGTAGCAATCAGCCCCAGCATTTT. Full variable domain (remainder filled in from reference TRBV5-1 and TRBJ1-5): KAGVTQTPRYLIKTRGQQVTLSCSPISGHRSVSWYQQTPGQGLQFLFEYFSETQRNKGNFPGRFSGRQFSNSRSEMNVSTLELGDSALYLCASSQEDSSNQPQHFGDGTRLSIL.

V and J are TRBV28 and TRBJ2-7, with 7 bases matching TRBD1. The CDR3 contains 15 residues. Per the germline V gene, CDR1 is MDHEN and CDR2 is SYDVKM. V dropped 6 bases and J dropped 4; count of bases not matched to a gene: 12. Here the CDR3 DNA reads TGTGCCAGCAGGATAGTGGGACAGAGAGGTTACGAGCAGTACTTC. The encoded protein is CASRIVGQRGYEQYF. Full variable domain (outside the CDR3, taken from reference TRBV28 and TRBJ2-7): DVKVTQSSRYLVKRTGEKVFLECVQDMDHENMFWYRQDPGLGLRLIYFSYDVKMKEKGDIPEGYSVSREKKERFSLILESASTNQTSMYLCASRIVGQRGYEQYFGPGTRLTVT.

The chain employs TRBV3-1 (or the pseudogene TRBV3-2) and TRBJ2-1; D may be TRBD2 (5 bases). The V and J ends lost 1 base and 8 bases respectively, with 9 bases between them. The CDR3 consists of 13 residues. Germline V gives CDR1 LGHDT, CDR2 YNNKEL (reference sequence). This CDR3 reads CASSQGARDEQFF. The CDR3 nucleotides are TGTGCCAGCAGCCAAGGCGCGCGGGATGAGCAGTTCTTC.